This record covers a single T cell receptor (beta chain). These data belong to a study of blood T cell repertoires in COVID-19. TCRdb's table, derived via immunoSEQ multiplex PCR, lists solely in-frame clones and lacks some. The data hold 15,000 or so clones, with 70% to 75% observed a single time. V lost 2 bases to trimming and J lost 2 bases; unmatched junction nucleotides: 5. This CDR3 spans 15 amino acids. The germline V gene has CDR1 MNHEY and CDR2 SVGAGI. This chain uses TRBV6-5 with TRBJ2-7, with 8 bases that match TRBD2. This clonotype originated in a man aged 55 to 70 with acute or convalescent COVID-19. Sample: peripheral blood. DNA for the CDR3: TGTGCCAGCAGTTACGCGGGACTAGAGGCCTACGAGCAGTACTTC. This encodes CASSYAGLEAYEQYF.